The 4 T cell receptor beta chains listed next were all sequenced from one sample in a study of T-cell memory formation after mild COVID-19. TCRdb recomputed calls from the 5' RACE reads with MiXCR, one row per CDR3 protein. The sample has under 35,000 distinct CDR3 sequences; 6% to 9.5% are singletons. Sequencing was done on a sample of PBMCs or a T cell subset sorted from them (not recorded which). Receptors originate from an adult woman who had mild COVID-19 (a few samples of this study predate the infection). Cell type and time point are not known.

This clonotype is medium-sized within its sample. This sequence joins TRBV7-6 and TRBJ2-1, with 8 nucleotides matching TRBD1. With 5 bases clipped from V and 0 bases from J, the junction kept 3 bases outside the gene matches. The germline gives CDR1 SGHVS, CDR2 FNYEAQ. CDR3 length: 15 residues. The CDR3 DNA reads as TGTGCCAGCAGCGTGGGACAGGTCTCCTACAATGAGCAGTTCTTC. Amino acid sequence: CASSVGQVSYNEQFF.

At least ten counts were recorded for this clonotype. The rearrangement links TRBV5-1 to TRBJ2-3, with 9 nucleotides matching TRBD2. The CDR3 runs 14 residues. Germline values: CDR1 SGHRS, CDR2 YFSETQ. Germline trimming cut 5 bases from V and 5 bases from J; bases unmatched to any gene: 6. The CDR3 spells CASREGLAGDTQYF. As DNA, the CDR3 is TGCGCCAGCAGGGAGGGACTAGCAGGAGATACGCAGTATTTT.

This clonotype was observed at least ten times. V gene TRBV12-3 or TRBV12-4 combines with J gene TRBJ2-2, with a possible D match to TRBD1 (6 bases). This CDR3 has 16 amino acids. V shed 3 bases and J shed 1 base, with 12 bases lying between them. The CDR3, as DNA: TGTGCCAGCAGTTTCAGGGGACATCTGAACACCGGGGAGCTGTTTTTT. This codes for CASSFRGHLNTGELFF.

The chain uses TRBV7-9 and TRBJ2-7; D is uncertain. The CDR3 is 13 residues long. Per the germline V gene, CDR1 is SEHNR and CDR2 is FQNEAQ (reference sequence). V dropped 3 bases and J dropped 4 bases, with 10 bases sitting between them. DNA of the CDR3: TGTGCCAGCAGCTTCGAAAGAGAATACGAGCAGTACTTC. This gives the protein CASSFEREYEQYF.